This T cell receptor (beta chain) was obtained from a study of T cells in Graves' hyperthyroidism and ophthalmopathy. V shed 5 bases, J shed 5 bases, and the junction held 9 bases outside the gene matches. The CDR3 is made up of 15 amino acids. CDR1 is SEHNR, CDR2 FQNEAQ, per germline (reference sequence). This clonotype was counted ten times or more. The antigen is undetermined. TCR beta CDR3 regions were amplified from RNA. TCR CDR3 regions were first amplified by RT-PCR with HTBI primers. TCRdb independently ran MiXCR on the multiplex PCR reads; one entry per CDR3 protein. The sample records a few hundred thousand distinct CDR3 sequences, about 15% being singletons. Cells are PBMCs isolated from about 10 ml of fresh blood. Overall study findings and caveats: Also found in blood were most expanded thyroid clonotypes above 0.001. By a 13 V-J model, ophthalmopathy was set apart from stable hyperthyroidism.

V usage is TRBV7-9 and J usage is TRBJ2-5; 9 bases align to TRBD1. This TCR was sampled from a young woman with Graves' hyperthyroidism. Sequenced input: blood. The CDR3 region is CASSAPTGGYETQYF. The CDR3 DNA reads TGTGCCAGCAGCGCTCCGACAGGGGGATATGAGACCCAGTACTTC.